This T cell receptor (beta chain) was recovered during a study of blood T cells in healthy people across ages. Germline values: CDR1 MGHRA, CDR2 YSYEKL. This CDR3 contains 16 residues. Trimming took off 1 base at V and 0 bases at J, with 13 bases between the two ends. Each sample yielded at least 5.5 micrograms of PBMC total RNA. A second PCR, run for roughly 7 to 11 cycles, used a sample-barcoded 5' primer plus a J-beta primer mix. Each CDR3 protein gets one entry after TCRdb re-called the 5' RACE reads with MiXCR. Among about 970,000 distinct CDR3 sequences listed, roughly 51% were seen once. The chain recombines TRBV4-1 with TRBJ2-7; possibly TRBD2 for D (6 bases). Source material: blood. The sequence derives from a woman aged 55-70 years in good health. The CDR3 sequence is CASSQVLAVSSYEQYF. The CDR3 DNA reads TGCGCCAGCAGCCAAGTCTTAGCGGTTAGCTCCTACGAGCAGTACTTC.